This TCR beta chain came from a study of blood T cells in healthy people across ages. Points from the study as a whole: Significant beta diversity loss was already apparent by age around 40, declining roughly linearly.

In the case of this clonotype: What it binds is unknown.

The use of a sample-barcoded 5' primer and a J-beta primer mix characterized a second PCR of 7 to 11 cycles. TCRdb redid the calling of the 5' RACE reads with MiXCR, one entry per CDR3 protein. The table shows 1.5 million to 2 million distinct CDR3 sequences, with roughly 50% occurring only once. The V and J ends lost 2 bases and 7 bases, in that order; junction bases with no gene match: 2. This CDR3 is built from 13 residues. CDR1 is MNHEY and CDR2 is SMNVEV in the germline V gene (reference sequence). The chain joins TRBV27 to TRBJ1-5; TRBD1 aligns across 7 bases. The sequence was obtained from a woman aged 40-49 years in good health. The sequenced sample consisted of blood. The CDR3 is CASSLNRGQPQHF. The DNA of the CDR3 is TGTGCCAGCAGTTTAAACAGGGGCCAGCCCCAGCATTTT.